This T cell receptor beta chain was sequenced for a study of T cells in localized non-small cell lung cancer. Whole-study findings and limits: Increased T cell density in blood showed an association with longer overall survival. Of the top 100 tumor clones, median approximately 50 were in adjacent lung, 25 to 30 among its top 100. The study sequenced only one region of the tumor. As a result, intratumor heterogeneity could not be excluded and remains possible. Uninvolved adjacent lung showed peak T cell clonality, exceeding tumor.

Germline CDR1 is SGHDT and CDR2 is YYEEEE. V shed 4 bases and J shed 2 bases, with 25 bases lying between them. This CDR3 has 18 amino acids. The method was immunoSEQ multiplex PCR; TCRdb's version includes in-frame clones alone and lacks a portion of them. This sample carries some 36,000 clones, roughly 89% of them seen once, and the ten largest clones take over 5.5%. Concerning this clone itself: Its antigen is unknown.

The sample was peripheral blood mononuclear cells, taken before any cancer treatment. The sequence came from a male donor aged 60 or over with stage II lung adenocarcinoma. The chain employs TRBV5-6 and TRBJ2-7; D not resolved. In nucleotides, the CDR3 is TGTGCCAGCAGCCTCTACTCCCCCCTGGGCAGGAAGACCTACGAGCAGTACTTC. This sequence encodes CASSLYSPLGRKTYEQYF.